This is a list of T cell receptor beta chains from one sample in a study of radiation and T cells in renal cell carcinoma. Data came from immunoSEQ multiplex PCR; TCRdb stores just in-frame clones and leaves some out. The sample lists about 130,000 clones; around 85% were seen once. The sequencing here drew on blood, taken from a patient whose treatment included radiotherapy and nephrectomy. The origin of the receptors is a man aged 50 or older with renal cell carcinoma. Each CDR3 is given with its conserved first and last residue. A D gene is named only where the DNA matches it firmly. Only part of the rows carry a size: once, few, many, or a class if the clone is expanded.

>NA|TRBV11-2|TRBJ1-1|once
CASSLSRTNTEAFF
TGTGCCAGCAGCTTGAGTCGGACGAACACTGAAGCTTTCTTT
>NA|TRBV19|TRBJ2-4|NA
CASSHVGRETKNIQYF
TGTGCCAGTAGTCACGTGGGCCGCGAGACCAAAAACATTCAGTACTTC
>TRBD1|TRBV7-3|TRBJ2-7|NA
CASSYDPGGEQYF
TGTGCCAGCAGCTATGACCCAGGGGGCGAGCAGTACTTC
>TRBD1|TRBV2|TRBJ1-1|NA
CASSEQGAYTEAFF
TGTGCCAGCAGTGAACAGGGGGCCTACACTGAAGCTTTCTTT
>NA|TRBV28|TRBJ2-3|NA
CASSLYEAGSYTDTQYF
TGTGCCAGCAGTTTATACGAGGCGGGGAGTTACACAGATACGCAGTATTTT
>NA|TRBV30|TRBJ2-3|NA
CAWSVPPWDTQYF
TGTGCCTGGAGTGTACCCCCCTGGGATACGCAGTATTTT
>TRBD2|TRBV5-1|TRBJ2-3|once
CASSWLGLAGDIDTQYF
TGCGCCAGCAGCTGGCTAGGACTAGCGGGAGATATTGATACGCAGTATTTT
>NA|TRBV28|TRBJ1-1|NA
CASRGGRREAFF
TGTGCCAGCCGGGGGGGGCGACGTGAAGCTTTCTTT
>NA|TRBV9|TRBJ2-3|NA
CASSTNTDTQYF
TGTGCCAGCAGCACAAATACAGATACGCAGTATTTT
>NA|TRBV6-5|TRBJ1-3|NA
CASSYAQTGGNTIYF
TGTGCCAGCAGTTACGCGCAGACGGGTGGAAACACCATATATTTT
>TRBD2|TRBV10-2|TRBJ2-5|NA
CASSRTSGGVGTQYF
TGCGCCAGCAGTAGGACTAGCGGGGGGGTCGGGACCCAGTACTTC
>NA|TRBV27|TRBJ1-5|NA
CASSPARGSAYQPQHF
TGTGCCAGCAGCCCCGCCAGGGGATCTGCGTATCAGCCCCAGCATTTT
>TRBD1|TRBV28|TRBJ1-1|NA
CASGTGGNTEAFF
TGTGCCAGCGGAACAGGGGGGAACACTGAAGCTTTCTTT
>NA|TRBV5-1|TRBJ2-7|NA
CASSPRVIRDEQYF
TGCGCCAGCAGCCCCCGGGTTATTAGAGACGAGCAGTACTTC
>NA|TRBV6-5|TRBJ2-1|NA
CASSFGTEGYNEQFF
TGTGCCAGCAGCTTCGGGACGGAGGGCTACAATGAGCAGTTCTTC
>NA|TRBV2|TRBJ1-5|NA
CASRVDSLRNQPQHF
TGTGCCAGCAGAGTTGACAGTCTGAGAAATCAGCCCCAGCATTTT
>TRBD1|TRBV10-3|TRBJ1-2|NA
CAISADRVGYGYTF
TGTGCCATCAGTGCCGACAGGGTTGGCTATGGCTACACCTTC
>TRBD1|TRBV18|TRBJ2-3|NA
CASSRISGGSADTQYF
TGTGCCAGCTCGCGGATCTCAGGGGGTTCAGCAGATACGCAGTATTTT
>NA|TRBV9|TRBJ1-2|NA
CASYQLGYGYTF
TGTGCCAGCTACCAGCTAGGCTATGGCTACACCTTC
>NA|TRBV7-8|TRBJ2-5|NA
CASSLVGRSSWAQETQYF
TGTGCCAGCAGCTTAGTTGGTAGGAGTTCGTGGGCCCAAGAGACCCAGTACTTC
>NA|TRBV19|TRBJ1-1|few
CASIGQSNTEAFF
TGTGCCAGTATTGGACAGTCGAACACTGAAGCTTTCTTT
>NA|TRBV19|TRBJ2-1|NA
CATKSSGETNEQFF
TGTGCCACCAAGTCATCCGGGGAGACGAATGAGCAGTTCTTC
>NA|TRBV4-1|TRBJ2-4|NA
CASSPQATLAKNIQYF
TGCGCCAGCAGCCCACAAGCTACACTAGCCAAAAACATTCAGTACTTC
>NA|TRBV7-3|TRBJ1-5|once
CASSGSWDQPQHF
TGTGCCAGCAGCGGGTCTTGGGATCAGCCCCAGCATTTT
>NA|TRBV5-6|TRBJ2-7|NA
CASSRTSEQYF
TGTGCCAGCAGTCGGACGAGTGAGCAGTACTTC
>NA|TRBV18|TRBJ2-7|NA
CASSPRAASYEQYF
TGTGCCAGCTCACCAAGGGCAGCTTCCTACGAGCAGTACTTC
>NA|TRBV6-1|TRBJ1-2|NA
CANFGDGLGYGYTF
TGTGCCAACTTCGGGGACGGGCTCGGCTATGGCTACACCTTC
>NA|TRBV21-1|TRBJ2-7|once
CASSLKDRDSRGYEQYF
TGTGCCAGCAGCCTCAAAGACCGGGACAGCCGCGGCTACGAGCAGTACTTC
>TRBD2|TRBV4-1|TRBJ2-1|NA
CASSPFTGTSGSNEQFF
TGCGCCAGCAGCCCCTTCACCGGGACTAGCGGGAGTAATGAGCAGTTCTTC
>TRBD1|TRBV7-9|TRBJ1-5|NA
CASSLETGVERSIDRPQHF
TGTGCCAGCAGCCTAGAGACAGGGGTCGAACGCTCGATCGATCGGCCCCAGCATTTT
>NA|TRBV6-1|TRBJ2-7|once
CASSELRRSVEQYF
TGTGCCAGCAGTGAACTTCGACGAAGCGTCGAGCAGTACTTC
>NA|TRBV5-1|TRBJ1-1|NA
CASSLDQGSAEAFF
TGCGCCAGCAGCTTGGATCAGGGATCGGCTGAAGCTTTCTTT
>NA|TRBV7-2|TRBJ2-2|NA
CASSLATNTGELFF
TGTGCCAGCAGCTTAGCGACGAACACCGGGGAGCTGTTTTTT
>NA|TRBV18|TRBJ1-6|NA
CASSPLDTLGSYNSPLHF
TGTGCCAGCTCACCCCTGGACACCCTTGGGTCCTATAATTCACCCCTCCACTTT
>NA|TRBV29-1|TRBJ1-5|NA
CSVAGDSNQPQHF
TGCAGCGTTGCGGGTGACAGCAATCAGCCCCAGCATTTT
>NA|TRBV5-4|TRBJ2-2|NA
CASSDGGRRVSGYGELFF
TGTGCCAGCAGCGACGGCGGCAGACGGGTTTCCGGGTACGGGGAGCTGTTTTTT
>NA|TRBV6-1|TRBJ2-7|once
CASSAYRVTYEQYF
TGTGCCAGCAGTGCCTACAGGGTCACCTACGAGCAGTACTTC
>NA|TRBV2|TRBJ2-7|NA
CASRTGYEQYF
TGTGCCAGTCGGACTGGATACGAGCAGTACTTC
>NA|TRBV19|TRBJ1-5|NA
CASSTGVGYYSNQPQHF
TGTGCCAGTAGTACAGGTGTCGGGTATTATAGCAATCAGCCCCAGCATTTT
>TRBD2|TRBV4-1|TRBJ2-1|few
CASSQDVRGGREQFF
TGCGCCAGCAGCCAAGATGTACGGGGGGGCCGGGAGCAGTTCTTC